Below, 18 T cell receptor beta chains from the same sample are listed, as sequenced in a study of T cell responses to AZD1222 COVID-19 vaccine. The protocol was immunoSEQ multiplex PCR, while the TCRdb copy is restricted to in-frame clones and leaves out a portion. The sample contains around 84,000 clones, 80% to 90% of which appear only once. Here the sequenced sample was peripheral blood, taken 28 days after the second AZD1222 dose. The receptors come from an adult who received the AZD1222 COVID-19 vaccine.

The chain links TRBV10-3 to TRBJ1-2; weak D call: TRBD1 (5 bases). The CDR3 is made up of 15 amino acids. V lost 3 bases and J lost 4, with 15 bases in between. Germline V lookup: CDR1 ENHRY, CDR2 SYGVKD. The CDR3 DNA follows: TGTGCCATCAGTGAAAGGGACGACAGTCGCTATGGCTACACCTTC. It translates to CAISERDDSRYGYTF.

The chain links TRBV4-1 to TRBJ1-6; no firm D call. The germline V and J ends were trimmed by 0 bases and 6 bases, with 9 bases remaining between them. The CDR3 length is 15 residues. From germline, CDR1 is MGHRA and CDR2 YSYEKL. The CDR3 reads CASSQEGFGNSPLHF. CDR3 bases: TGCGCCAGCAGCCAAGAGGGATTTGGTAATTCACCCCTCCACTTT.

The chain carries TRBV5-5 and TRBJ2-7; D ambiguous. V shed 0 bases and J shed 4 bases, with 5 bases lying between them. CDR1 SGHKS and CDR2 YYEKEE come from the germline V gene (reference sequence). The CDR3 extends over 12 amino acids. The CDR3 spells CASSLEAYEQYF. The DNA of the CDR3 is TGTGCCAGCAGCTTGGAAGCGTACGAGCAGTACTTC. The full variable domain, completed using reference TRBV5-5 and TRBJ2-7, is DAGVTQSPTHLIKTRGQQVTLRCSPISGHKSVSWYQQVLGQGPQFIFQYYEKEERGRGNFPDRFSARQFPNYSSELNVNALLLGDSALYLCASSLEAYEQYFGPGTRLTVT.

The chain recombines TRBV6-1 with TRBJ1-3; D is ambiguous. Germline CDR1 reads MNHNS; CDR2 reads SASEGT. This CDR3 has 14 amino acids. V lost 3 bases, J lost 7 bases, and 13 bases lay in between. The DNA for the CDR3 is TGTGCCAGCAGTGATCGCCGAGGAGAGAACACCATATATTTT. Amino acids: CASSDRRGENTIYF.

The chain joins TRBV6-5 to TRBJ1-1, with 9 bases fitting TRBD1. Trimming took 3 bases from V and 2 from J; bases not matched to a gene: 1. The CDR3 runs to 14 residues. CDR1 and CDR2 (germline): MNHEY, SVGAGI. CDR3 sequence (DNA): TGTGCCAGCAGTTATACAGGGGGCAACACTGAAGCTTTCTTT. Translated, it gives CASSYTGGNTEAFF.

The chain couples TRBV9 to TRBJ1-2; D uncertain. V gave up 4 bases and J gave up 7 bases, with 17 bases separating them. The CDR3 has 14 amino acids. Germline loops: CDR1 SGDLS, CDR2 YYNGEE. CDR3 in amino acids: CASSTIGDKGGYTF. The CDR3 DNA reads as TGTGCCAGCAGCACCATCGGAGACAAGGGTGGCTACACCTTC.

This clone is a singleton in its sample. This chain connects TRBV7-6 to TRBJ2-3; D possibly corresponds to TRBD1 (6 bases). This CDR3 comprises 16 residues. Per the germline V gene, CDR1 is SGHVS and CDR2 is FNYEAQ. V was clipped by 4 bases and J by 2 bases, with 16 bases between them. In DNA form, the CDR3 reads TGTGCCAGCAGCTCAATACAGGGTTGGGACACAGATACGCAGTATTTT. Translated: CASSSIQGWDTDTQYF.

J is TRBJ2-1 and V is TRBV6-4; 11 nucleotides align to TRBD1. The CDR3 is 15 amino acids. Germline V gene data show CDR1 as MRHNA and CDR2 as SNTAGT. The V gene end was trimmed by 3 bases and the J gene end by 6 bases; junction bases not matched to a gene: 4. The CDR3 bases are TGTGCCAGCAGTGAAGCCGGGACAGGGGGCAATGAGCAGTTCTTC. This codes for CASSEAGTGGNEQFF.

In its sample, this clone was seen once. The rearrangement joins TRBV4-2 to TRBJ2-1; TRBD1 might be the D (6 bases). From germline, CDR1 is LGHNA and CDR2 YNFKEQ. Deletions cut 0 bases from V and 9 bases from J, with 12 bases between. This CDR3 contains 14 residues. For the CDR3, the DNA is TGTGCCAGCAGCCAAGATCCCAGGGGTGGTGAGCAGTTCTTC. Its protein product is CASSQDPRGGEQFF.

In its sample, this clone was seen once. The rearrangement links TRBV6-2 or TRBV6-3 to TRBJ1-5; D may be TRBD1 (6 bases). The germline V and J ends were trimmed by 2 bases and 4 bases, with 18 bases remaining between them. The CDR3 spans 17 residues. The germline CDR1 and CDR2 sequences are MNHEY and SVGEGT. This CDR3 is CASSYVLGGTPNQPQHF. The CDR3, as DNA: TGTGCCAGCAGTTACGTCTTAGGGGGGACACCAAATCAGCCCCAGCATTTT.

This clone occurred once. V is TRBV6-5 and J is TRBJ1-6; D unresolved. The CDR3 covers 15 residues. Germline V gene data show CDR1 as MNHEY and CDR2 as SVGAGI. V was pared by 8 bases and J by 0 bases, with 11 bases between. CDR3 DNA sequence: TGTGCCAGCGGGTTGCGGACCTCCTATAATTCACCCCTCCACTTT. Its translation is CASGLRTSYNSPLHF.

The rearrangement links TRBV2 to TRBJ1-1, with 10 bases that match TRBD1. The germline V gene has CDR1 SNHLY and CDR2 FYNNEI. J was trimmed by 2 bases and V by 7 bases; bases with no gene match: 10. The CDR3 covers 16 residues. The CDR3 loop is CASKATGGWRNTEAFF. CDR3 nucleotide sequence: TGTGCCAGCAAAGCGACAGGGGGCTGGCGTAACACTGAAGCTTTCTTT.

V is TRBV19 and J is TRBJ1-2, with a tentative D call TRBD1 (5 bases). V was pared by 5 bases and J by 8 bases, with 9 bases between. CDR3 length: 11 amino acids. Germline V gives CDR1 LNHDA, CDR2 SQIVND (reference sequence). The CDR3 DNA is TGTGCCAGTAGTGTGGGGGACGGCTACACCTTC. Translated: CASSVGDGYTF.

Only one count was recorded for this clone. The chain combines TRBV14 with TRBJ1-1; 11 bases align to TRBD1. Germline V CDR1 and CDR2: SGHDN, FVKESK. CDR3 length equals 16 residues. V shed 3 bases and J 5 bases; nucleotides not matched to a gene: 8. DNA of the CDR3: TGTGCCAGCAGCCAGAGCGGGACAGGGGGGCCGACTGAAGCTTTCTTT. Translation gives CASSQSGTGGPTEAFF.

The chain uses TRBV5-8 and TRBJ1-1; D is ambiguous. This CDR3 contains 14 residues. Trimming stripped 2 bases from V and 3 bases from J, with 11 bases between. Per germline, CDR1 SGHTS and CDR2 YDEGEE. The CDR3 nucleotides are TGTGCCAGCAGCTTCACGGGTATTTACACTGAAGCTTTCTTT. As protein: CASSFTGIYTEAFF.

In its sample, this clone was seen many times. V is TRBV10-3 and J is TRBJ1-1, with D hard to call. Germline V gene sequence: CDR1 ENHRY, CDR2 SYGVKD. The CDR3 loop spans 13 amino acids. Between the trimmed V and J ends, which lost 0 bases and 8 bases, there was a span of 10 bases. The CDR3 loop is CAISESRSAEAFF. CDR3 in DNA: TGTGCCATCAGTGAGTCTAGGTCCGCCGAAGCTTTCTTT.

CDR3 in amino acids: CASSLRRGSYNSPLHF. The DNA of the CDR3 is TGTGCCAGCAGCCTCAGGCGGGGATCCTATAATTCACCCCTCCACTTT. This chain joins TRBV3-1 (or the pseudogene TRBV3-2) and TRBJ1-6; D unclear. The CDR3 has 16 amino acids. The V gene's germline CDR1 is LGHDT and CDR2 YNNKEL (reference sequence). Trimming removed 4 bases from V and 1 base from J, with 11 bases in between.

This clone is categorized as large. The chain carries TRBV5-1 and TRBJ2-7; tentative D call: TRBD2 (6 bases). In germline, CDR1 is SGHRS, CDR2 YFSETQ. There are 16 residues in the CDR3. The germline V and J ends were trimmed by 4 bases and 0 bases, with 17 bases remaining between them. CDR3 amino acids: CASSLIGTPSSYEQYF. Here the CDR3 DNA reads TGCGCCAGCAGCCTAATAGGGACTCCAAGCTCCTACGAGCAGTACTTC.